One and the same sample provided the 27 T cell receptor beta chains below, sequenced in a study of blood T cells in healthy people across ages. It was with a sample-barcoded 5' primer and a J-beta primer mix that a second PCR of about 7 to 12 cycles was run. TCRdb reprocessed the 5' RACE reads via MiXCR and lists one record per CDR3 protein. The data hold approximately 790,000 distinct CDR3 sequences, with about 59% observed a single time. Sequencing was performed on blood. These receptors all come from a man aged 30 to 45 in good health.

This chain links TRBV12-3 or TRBV12-4 with TRBJ2-5, with 7 bases identical to TRBD1. J gave up 7 bases and V 6 bases, and 14 bases lay outside the gene matches. This CDR3 is 15 amino acids long. CDR3 in DNA: TGTGCCAGCAGCGCAAGTGGGACAGCCGGTTGGACCCAGTACTTC. Translation: CASSASGTAGWTQYF.

This chain connects TRBV7-3 to TRBJ2-7; D call uncertain. This CDR3 is built from 17 residues. CDR1 SGHTA and CDR2 FQGTGA come from the germline V gene. V gave up 1 base and J gave up 2 bases, with 18 bases separating them. The CDR3 loop reads CASSLNTGFQRPYEQYF. In DNA form, the CDR3 reads TGTGCCAGCAGCTTAAATACCGGATTTCAACGGCCCTACGAGCAGTACTTC. Based on the CDR3 plus reference TRBV7-3 and TRBJ2-7, the full variable domain is GAGVSQTPSNKVTEKGKYVELRCDPISGHTALYWYRQSLGQGPEFLIYFQGTGAADDSGLPNDRFFAVRPEGSVSTLKIQRTERGDSAVYLCASSLNTGFQRPYEQYFGPGTRLTVT.

This clonotype has more than one count but fewer than ten. This chain links TRBV6-2 or TRBV6-3 with TRBJ2-5; no clear D. Between the trimmed V and J ends, which lost 8 bases and 5 bases, there was a span of 9 bases. The CDR3 totals 11 residues. From germline, CDR1 is MNHEY and CDR2 SVGEGT. The CDR3 DNA follows: TGTGCCAGCCACACCAGGGAGACCCAGTACTTC. Protein product: CASHTRETQYF.

CDR3 sequence reads: CASIGTGTDKQYF. The CDR3 region has the DNA TGCGCCAGCATTGGGACAGGGACTGACAAGCAGTACTTC. The gene calls are TRBV5-1 and TRBJ2-4; the match to TRBD1 covers 9 bases. Germline CDR1 reads SGHRS; CDR2 reads YFSETQ. This CDR3 is built from 13 residues. V shed 6 bases, J shed 13 bases, and the junction held 11 bases outside the gene matches.

The chain joins TRBV25-1 to TRBJ1-1; a possible D gene is TRBD1 (5 bases). Germline V gives CDR1 MGHDK, CDR2 SYGVNS. The V gene lost 8 bases and the J gene lost 7 bases, with 17 bases spanning the gap. The CDR3 is 13 residues long. CDR3 residues: CASRETGQLEAFF. DNA for the CDR3: TGTGCCAGCCGGGAAACTGGACAACTTGAAGCTTTCTTT.

V gene TRBV12-3 or TRBV12-4 combines with J gene TRBJ2-4; possible D gene TRBD1, 6 bases. The DNA end is more similar to TRBJ2-7, so the J call may be wrong. The CDR3 runs 14 residues. This CDR3 is CASSYSGRGSEQYF. The CDR3 nucleotides read TGTGCCAGCAGTTACAGCGGCAGGGGCAGCGAGCAGTACTTC.

The chain combines TRBV12-3 or TRBV12-4 with TRBJ2-1, with 9 positions matching TRBD2. Judging by the DNA end, TRBJ2-7 fits better; the J call may be wrong. The CDR3 is 15 residues long. CDR3 coding DNA: TGTGCCAGCAGCCCCGGGGGGACTAGCCGGGATGAGCAGTACTTC. Amino acid sequence: CASSPGGTSRDEQYF.

V gene TRBV5-1 combines with J gene TRBJ2-3; D not certain. The CDR3 has 15 residues. Trimming shortened V by 4 bases and J by 0 bases, and 12 bases separated the two germline ends. Germline CDR1 reads SGHRS; CDR2 reads YFSETQ. The CDR3 sequence is CASSHVRSSTDTQYF. The CDR3 bases are TGCGCCAGCAGCCACGTCAGGTCTAGCACAGATACGCAGTATTTT.

The CDR3 region is CAISEGGLVTDTQYF. The DNA of the CDR3 is TGTGCCATCAGTGAGGGCGGACTAGTAACAGATACGCAGTATTTT. V usage is TRBV10-3 and J usage is TRBJ2-3; TRBD2 matches 7 bases. The CDR3 spans 15 residues. V trimming: 2 bases; J trimming: 3 bases; junction bases outside the gene matches: 5. Germline lookup yields CDR1 ENHRY and CDR2 SYGVKD.

This clonotype was counted only a few times. This chain connects TRBV27 to TRBJ2-5; D may be TRBD1 or TRBD2 (5 bases each). The CDR3 totals 14 residues. Trimming removed 4 bases from V and 5 bases from J, with 14 bases in between. Germline lookup yields CDR1 MNHEY and CDR2 SMNVEV (reference sequence). This chain's CDR3 is CASSSRTGAETQYF. The CDR3 region has the DNA TGTGCCAGCAGTTCGAGGACCGGGGCCGAGACCCAGTACTTC.

The genes are TRBV20-1 and TRBJ2-5; TRBD1 matches 8 bases. After removal of 2 bases from V and 5 bases from J, the junction contained 7 bases not matched to a gene. Germline CDR1 is DFQATT and CDR2 is SNEGSKA (reference sequence). CDR3 length: 14 residues. The CDR3 DNA reads as TGCAGTGCTAGACCTCAGGGGGCGGGTGAGACCCAGTACTTC. Its translation: CSARPQGAGETQYF.

V usage is TRBV4-1 and J usage is TRBJ2-1, with 7 bases lining up with TRBD1. CDR1 is MGHRA, CDR2 YSYEKL, per germline. CDR3 length: 17 amino acids. V trimming: 0 bases; J trimming: 3 bases; junction bases outside the gene matches: 8. The CDR3 DNA sequence: TGCGCCAGCAGCCAAGACCCCGGAGGACAGGTCTACAATGAGCAGTTCTTC. Translated, it gives CASSQDPGGQVYNEQFF.

The rearrangement joins TRBV4-3 to TRBJ2-3; TRBD1 matches 10 bases. The CDR3 runs 18 residues. V was clipped by 0 bases and J by 5 bases; unmatched bases: 11. Germline V gene data show CDR1 as LGHNA and CDR2 as YSLEER. The CDR3 loop reads CASSQEPPGQGSEDTQYF. The CDR3 nucleotides read TGCGCCAGCAGCCAAGAGCCCCCGGGACAGGGGTCAGAAGATACGCAGTATTTT.

This clonotype was counted between two and nine times. The chain is built from TRBV5-6 and TRBJ2-7; D call uncertain. V lost 0 bases, J lost 0 bases, and 10 bases lay in between. Germline CDR1 reads SGHDT; CDR2 reads YYEEEE. This CDR3 spans 15 amino acids. The CDR3 DNA is TGTGCCAGCAGCTTGGTGGGCGATAGCTCCTACGAGCAGTACTTC. Its translation is CASSLVGDSSYEQYF.

The table lists this clonotype with a few counts. V and J are TRBV13 and TRBJ2-3; D may be TRBD1 (6 bases). V dropped 5 bases and J dropped 0 bases, with 18 bases sitting between them. CDR1 is PRHDT, CDR2 FYEKMQ, per germline (reference sequence). This CDR3 comprises 17 residues. DNA of the CDR3: TGTGCCAGCAGCCCATATCGTGCCAGGGGAAGCACAGATACGCAGTATTTT. It encodes CASSPYRARGSTDTQYF.

The table lists this clonotype with a few counts. This chain uses TRBV20-1 with TRBJ2-5; 8 bases fit TRBD1. The CDR3 runs to 14 residues. Germline trimming cut 6 bases from V and 1 base from J; bases unmatched to any gene: 7. The germline gives CDR1 DFQATT, CDR2 SNEGSKA (reference sequence). CDR3 in amino acids: CSAPGQGIQETQYF. As DNA, the CDR3 is TGCAGTGCGCCCGGACAGGGAATCCAAGAGACCCAGTACTTC.

The chain couples TRBV12-3 or TRBV12-4 to TRBJ2-7; 7 positions agree with TRBD1. CDR3 size: 15 residues. The V and J ends lost 5 bases and 0 bases, in that order; junction bases with no gene match: 7. CDR3 in DNA: TGTGCCAGCAGTACGCCGGGACAGTACTCCTACGAGCAGTACTTC. It translates to CASSTPGQYSYEQYF.

This clonotype was picked up a small number of times. V gene TRBV7-2 combines with J gene TRBJ2-3, with no clear D. Per germline, CDR1 SGHTA and CDR2 FQGNSA. The CDR3 covers 12 residues. V was pared by 5 bases and J by 2 bases, with 5 bases between. The CDR3 DNA is TGTGCCAGCAGCACCTTCACAGATACGCAGTATTTT. This codes for CASSTFTDTQYF.

This chain connects TRBV12-3 or TRBV12-4 to TRBJ2-7; D call uncertain. This CDR3 contains 12 residues. V lost 4 bases, J lost 3 bases, and 7 bases lay in between. The CDR3 here is CASSSQDYEQYF. The CDR3 DNA reads TGTGCCAGCAGTTCCCAAGACTACGAGCAGTACTTC.

The chain uses TRBV4-3 and TRBJ2-1; a weak D match, TRBD2 (7 bases). The CDR3 consists of 17 residues. From germline, CDR1 is LGHNA and CDR2 YSLEER. V was clipped by 0 bases and J by 6 bases, with 18 bases between them. CDR3 in DNA: TGCGCCAGCAGCCAAGAGGTTGGGGGGGGCAACTTCAATGAGCAGTTCTTC. It yields the protein CASSQEVGGGNFNEQFF.

There are a few counts of this clonotype. CDR3 loop: CASSPRGSAHTEAFF. CDR3 sequence (DNA): TGTGCCAGCAGTCCTCGGGGGAGCGCCCACACTGAAGCTTTCTTT. The rearrangement links TRBV27 to TRBJ1-1; possible D gene TRBD1, 5 bases. CDR1 and CDR2 (germline): MNHEY, SMNVEV (reference sequence). The CDR3 is made up of 15 amino acids. The V end lost 5 bases, the J end lost 3 bases, and 16 bases lay between the germline ends.

The rearrangement joins TRBV12-3 or TRBV12-4 to TRBJ1-3, with D maybe TRBD1 (6 bases). CDR3 size: 15 residues. The V gene lost 7 bases and the J gene lost 0 bases, with 13 bases spanning the gap. The CDR3 sequence: CASNRQVSSGNTIYF. The CDR3 DNA follows: TGTGCCAGCAACCGACAGGTTTCCTCTGGAAACACCATATATTTT.

The chain carries TRBV6-6 and TRBJ1-4, with TRBD1 matching 8 bases. There are 15 residues in the CDR3. The V and J ends lost 7 bases and 8 bases, in that order; junction bases with no gene match: 12. The germline gives CDR1 MNHNY, CDR2 SVGAGI (reference sequence). The CDR3 protein is CASILTTGVEEKLFF. The CDR3 region has the DNA TGTGCCAGCATCCTCACGACAGGGGTTGAAGAAAAACTGTTTTTT.

This chain joins TRBV29-1 and TRBJ2-7; D ambiguous. The V and J ends lost 2 bases and 0 bases respectively, with 11 bases between them. This CDR3 has 14 amino acids. The germline CDR1 and CDR2 sequences are SQVTM and ANQGSEA. The CDR3 nucleotides are TGCAGCGTTGAATCTTCTGTCAGCTCCTACGAGCAGTACTTC. Translated: CSVESSVSSYEQYF.

The J gene is TRBJ2-1, the V gene TRBV4-3; D perhaps matches TRBD1 (6 bases). V was clipped by 0 bases and J by 13 bases, with 19 bases between them. The germline gives CDR1 LGHNA, CDR2 YSLEER. The CDR3 has 15 amino acids. CDR3 bases: TGCGCCAGCAGCCAAGATCATAACAGGGCAGCGACCCAGTTCTTC. Protein sequence: CASSQDHNRAATQFF.

CDR3 sequence reads: CASSTGLTNEKLFF. DNA for the CDR3: TGTGCCAGCAGTACAGGGTTGACTAATGAAAAACTGTTTTTT. The V gene is TRBV2, the J gene TRBJ1-4, with TRBD1 as a possible D gene (6 bases). This CDR3 spans 14 amino acids. Per germline, CDR1 SNHLY and CDR2 FYNNEI. V was pared by 5 bases and J by 2 bases, with 9 bases between. The full variable domain, its missing parts supplied by reference TRBV2 and TRBJ1-4, is EPEVTQTPSHQVTQMGQEVILRCVPISNHLYFYWYRQILGQKVEFLVSFYNNEISEKSEIFDDQFSVERPDGSNFTLKIRSTKLEDSAMYFCASSTGLTNEKLFFGSGTQLSVL.

This clonotype was seen more than once but under ten times. The rearrangement joins TRBV7-2 to TRBJ1-2; no clear D gene. V was shortened by 1 base and J by 5 bases, with 11 bases between the two germline ends. The CDR3 length is 14 residues. The germline CDR1 and CDR2 sequences are SGHTA and FQGNSA. The DNA of the CDR3 is TGTGCCAGCAGCTTAGAGAACGGTCCATATGGCTACACCTTC. Translated: CASSLENGPYGYTF.